This T cell receptor (beta chain) derives from a study of cytomegalovirus exposure and HLA in healthy donors. Germline CDR1 and CDR2: MGHDK and SYGVNS. The length of the CDR3 is 13 residues. V was pared by 6 bases and J by 4 bases, with 12 bases between. It was with 60 Vbeta and 13 Jbeta primers that the PCR ran. The method was immunoSEQ multiplex PCR; TCRdb's version includes in-frame clones alone and lacks a portion of them. This sample carries some 98,000 clones, around 81% of them seen once, and the ten largest clones take 3% to 4%. The clonotype originates from a female donor in good health and CMV-seropositive. This chain links TRBV25-1 with TRBJ1-2; D is perhaps TRBD1 (5 bases). Sequencing used PBMCs. CDR3 loop: CASSYGGGYGYTF. Here the CDR3 DNA reads TGTGCCAGCAGCTACGGGGGAGGCTATGGCTACACCTTC.